This T cell receptor beta chain was captured in a study of blood T cells in healthy people across ages. Peripheral blood from each donor was collected in a volume of 8 to 10 milliliters. Findings of the study overall: Shifts in expanded clonotypes may have been confounded by donor CMV status, which was unknown.

On this clonotype itself: Antigen specificity is unknown.

With a J-beta primer mix and a sample-barcoded 5' primer, a second PCR ran roughly 7 to 11 cycles. TCRdb reprocessed the 5' RACE reads with MiXCR, giving one entry per CDR3 protein. The table shows about 830,000 distinct CDR3 sequences, with 55% to 65% occurring only once. The sample was blood. This receptor was taken from a man between 25 and 39 years old in good health.

CDR3 sequence reads: CASSFPGQGAGEQFF. DNA for the CDR3: TGTGCCAGCAGTTTCCCGGGACAGGGGGCGGGTGAGCAGTTCTTC. This sequence joins TRBV12-3 or TRBV12-4 and TRBJ2-1; TRBD1 agrees at 12 bases. Unmatched junction bases numbered 6, after V lost 3 bases and J lost 9 bases. The CDR3 contains 15 residues.